The following is a T cell receptor (beta chain) sequence with its context. These data come from a study of cytomegalovirus exposure and HLA in healthy donors. Study as a whole: A preliminary data release comprised around 85 million unique TCRs obtained from HLA-typed donors.

PCR amplification relied on 60 Vbeta primers (plus 13 Jbeta primers). Clones were sequenced by immunoSEQ multiplex PCR, and TCRdb holds only the in-frame ones, with some missing. The sample records approximately 200,000 clones, under 80% being singletons. Germline CDR1 reads MNHNY; CDR2 reads SVGAGI (reference sequence). Trimming took 4 bases from V and 8 from J; bases not matched to a gene: 6. The CDR3 contains 15 residues. The chain couples TRBV6-6 to TRBJ2-1; TRBD1 matches at 12 bases. The receptor's source is a girl aged 2 to 10 in good health and CMV-seronegative. The sample was PBMCs. The CDR3 nucleotides read TGTGCCAGCAGTTCCCGGGACAGGGGGCCGGATGAGCAGTTCTTC. Protein: CASSSRDRGPDEQFF.